These T cell receptor beta chains were read from a single sample in a study of neoadjuvant anti-PD-1 for oral cavity cancer. Data came from immunoSEQ multiplex PCR; TCRdb stores just in-frame clones and leaves some out. The sample has about 12,000 clones, less than 80% seen once; the top ten hold more than 2.5%. This specimen was PBMCs, taken after nivolumab (anti-PD-1) treatment. The receptors were sampled from a person aged 40 to 85 with oral cavity squamous cell carcinoma. The conserved cysteine and the conserved F or W are not part of the CDR3 here. A D gene is named only where the DNA matches it firmly. Size is stated for part of the rows, as once, few or many counts, or as a class when the clone is expanded.

V gene,J gene,clone size,D gene,CDR3 protein
TRBV5-4,TRBJ2-7,.,.,ASSLAKWGRTSYEQY
TRBV5-1,TRBJ2-7,.,.,ASSPDGEHEQY
TRBV30,TRBJ1-3,.,.,AWMGDRIRDGNTIY
TRBV5-1,TRBJ1-4,.,.,ASSLGQPNEKLF
TRBV13,TRBJ1-1,.,.,ASSVQGIGTEAF
TRBV5-1,TRBJ2-6,.,.,ASSLSRESSGANVLT
TRBV6-5,TRBJ1-6,few,.,ASSPLAGDSPLH
TRBV6-1,TRBJ2-5,.,.,ASSSRMAGETQY
TRBV5-1,TRBJ2-7,.,TRBD1,ASSQRDRASEQY
TRBV4-1,TRBJ1-2,.,.,ASSQVSVRLSGYT
TRBV11-2,TRBJ2-5,.,TRBD1,ASSRVTGRYIVTQY
TRBV5-4,TRBJ1-3,.,.,ASSSRDLIGNTIY
TRBV10-3,TRBJ1-6,once,.,AISESTVGFH
TRBV5-6,TRBJ1-4,.,TRBD1,ASSLGQGNEKLF
TRBV19,TRBJ1-5,.,TRBD1,ASSGTVNQPQH
TRBV13,TRBJ2-7,.,TRBD2,ASSEHAGLVRGEQY
TRBV21-1,TRBJ2-1,.,.,ASSKAVGGGPGNEQF
TRBV7-2,TRBJ2-1,.,.,ASSLDLAGEQF
TRBV30,TRBJ1-2,.,TRBD1,AWRKTGTGGDGYT
TRBV6-6,TRBJ1-3,.,.,ASSGTISGNTIY
TRBV5-1,TRBJ2-3,.,TRBD1,ASSWTGLKTDTQY
TRBV6-6,TRBJ2-3,.,TRBD2,AGSAGTSGTDTQY